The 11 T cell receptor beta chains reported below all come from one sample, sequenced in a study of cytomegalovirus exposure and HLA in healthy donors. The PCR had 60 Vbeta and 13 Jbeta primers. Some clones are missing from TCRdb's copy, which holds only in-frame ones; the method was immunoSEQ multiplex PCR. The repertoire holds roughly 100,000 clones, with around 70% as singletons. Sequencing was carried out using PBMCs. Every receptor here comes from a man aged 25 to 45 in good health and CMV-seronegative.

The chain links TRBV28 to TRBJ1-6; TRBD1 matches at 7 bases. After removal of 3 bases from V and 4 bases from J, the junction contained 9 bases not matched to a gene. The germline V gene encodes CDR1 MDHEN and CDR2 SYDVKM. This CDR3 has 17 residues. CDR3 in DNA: TGTGCCAGCAGTTTTAGGGGGCAGGGGAGTTATAATTCACCCCTCCACTTT. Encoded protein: CASSFRGQGSYNSPLHF.

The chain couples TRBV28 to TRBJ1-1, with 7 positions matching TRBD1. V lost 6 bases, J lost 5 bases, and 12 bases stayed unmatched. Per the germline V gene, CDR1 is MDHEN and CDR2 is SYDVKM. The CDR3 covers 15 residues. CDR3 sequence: CASSPTGRVRTEAFF. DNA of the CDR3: TGTGCCAGCAGCCCGACAGGGCGAGTCAGGACTGAAGCTTTCTTT.

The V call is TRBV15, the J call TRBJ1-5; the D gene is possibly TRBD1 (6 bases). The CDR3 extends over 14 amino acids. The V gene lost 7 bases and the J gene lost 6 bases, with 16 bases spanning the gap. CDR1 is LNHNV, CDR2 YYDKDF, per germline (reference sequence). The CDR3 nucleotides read TGTGCCACCAAAGTAGGGGGTTATGGTCAGCCCCAGCATTTT. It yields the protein CATKVGGYGQPQHF.

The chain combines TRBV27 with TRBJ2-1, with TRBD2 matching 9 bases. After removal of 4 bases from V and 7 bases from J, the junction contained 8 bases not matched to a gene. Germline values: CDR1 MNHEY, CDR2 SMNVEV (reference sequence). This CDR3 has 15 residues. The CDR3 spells CASSYTRGLANEQFF. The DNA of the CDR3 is TGTGCCAGCAGTTACACCAGAGGACTAGCGAATGAGCAGTTCTTC.

CDR3 coding DNA: TGTGCCAGCAGCTTAACGCAGGGTGGTGAGCAGTTCTTC. It codes for CASSLTQGGEQFF. The chain joins TRBV7-3 to TRBJ2-1; D is possibly TRBD1 (5 bases). Trimming removed 0 bases from V and 9 bases from J, with 9 bases in between. This CDR3 has 13 residues. Germline V gives CDR1 SGHTA, CDR2 FQGTGA.

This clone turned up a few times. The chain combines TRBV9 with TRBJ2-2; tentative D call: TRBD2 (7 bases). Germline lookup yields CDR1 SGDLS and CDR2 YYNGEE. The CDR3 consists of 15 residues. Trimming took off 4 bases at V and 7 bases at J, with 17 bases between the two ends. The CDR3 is CASSPTGGLDGELFF. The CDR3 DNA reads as TGTGCCAGCAGCCCGACGGGGGGCCTGGACGGGGAGCTGTTTTTT.

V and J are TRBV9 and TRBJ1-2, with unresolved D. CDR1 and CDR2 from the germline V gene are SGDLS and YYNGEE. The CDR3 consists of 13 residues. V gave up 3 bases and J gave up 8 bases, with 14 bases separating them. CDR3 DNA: TGTGCCAGCAGCGAGGGAGGAGCGGGCGGCTACACCTTC. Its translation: CASSEGGAGGYTF.

This chain's CDR3 is CASSREGGPSTDTQYF. In nucleotides, the CDR3 is TGCGCCAGCAGTCGGGAGGGGGGACCTAGCACAGATACGCAGTATTTT. The rearrangement joins TRBV23-1 to TRBJ2-3, with D possibly matching TRBD2 (7 bases). TRBV23-1 is assigned to the ORF class and has an uncertain function. The CDR3 contains 16 residues. Between the trimmed V and J ends, which lost 4 bases and 0 bases, there was a span of 14 bases.

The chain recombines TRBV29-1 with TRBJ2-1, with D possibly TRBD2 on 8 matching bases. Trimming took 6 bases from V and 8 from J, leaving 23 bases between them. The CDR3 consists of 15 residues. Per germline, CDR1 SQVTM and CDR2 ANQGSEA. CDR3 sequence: CSVLRGGTRIDEQFF. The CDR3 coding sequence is TGCAGCGTCCTCAGGGGGGGGACTAGAATCGATGAGCAGTTCTTC.

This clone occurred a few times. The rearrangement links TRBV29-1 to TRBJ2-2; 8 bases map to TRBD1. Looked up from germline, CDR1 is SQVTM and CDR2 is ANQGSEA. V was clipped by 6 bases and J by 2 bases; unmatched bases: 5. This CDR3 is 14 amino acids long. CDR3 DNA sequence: TGCAGCGTCGCCGGGACAGGAAACACCGGGGAGCTGTTTTTT. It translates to CSVAGTGNTGELFF.

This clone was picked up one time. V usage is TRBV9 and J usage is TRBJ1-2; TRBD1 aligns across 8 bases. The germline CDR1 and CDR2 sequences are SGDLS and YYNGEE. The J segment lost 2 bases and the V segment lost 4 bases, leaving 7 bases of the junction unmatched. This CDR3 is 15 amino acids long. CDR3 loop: CASSLQGTGNYGYTF. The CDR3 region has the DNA TGTGCCAGCAGCCTCCAGGGGACAGGCAACTATGGCTACACCTTC.